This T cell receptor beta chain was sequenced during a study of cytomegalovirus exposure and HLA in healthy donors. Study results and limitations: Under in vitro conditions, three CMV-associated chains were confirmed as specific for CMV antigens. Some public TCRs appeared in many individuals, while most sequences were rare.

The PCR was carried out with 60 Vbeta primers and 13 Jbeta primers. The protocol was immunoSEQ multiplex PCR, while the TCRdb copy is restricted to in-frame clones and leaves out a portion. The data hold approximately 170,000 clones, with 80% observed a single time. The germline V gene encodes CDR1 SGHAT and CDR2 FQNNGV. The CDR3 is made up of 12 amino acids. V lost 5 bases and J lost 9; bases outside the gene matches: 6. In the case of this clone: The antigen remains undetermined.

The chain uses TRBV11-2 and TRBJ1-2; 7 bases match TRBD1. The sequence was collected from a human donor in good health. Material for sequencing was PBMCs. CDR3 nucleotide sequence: TGTGCCAGCAGCCCCTCGGGACAGCGCTACACCTTC. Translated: CASSPSGQRYTF.